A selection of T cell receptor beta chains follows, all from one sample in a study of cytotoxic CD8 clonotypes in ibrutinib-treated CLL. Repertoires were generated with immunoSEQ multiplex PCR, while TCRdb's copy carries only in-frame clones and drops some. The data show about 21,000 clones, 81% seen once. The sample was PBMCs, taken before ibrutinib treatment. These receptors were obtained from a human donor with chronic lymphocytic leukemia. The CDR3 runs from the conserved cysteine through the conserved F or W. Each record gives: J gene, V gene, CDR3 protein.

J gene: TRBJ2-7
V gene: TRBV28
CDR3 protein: CASSLSAGPYEQYF

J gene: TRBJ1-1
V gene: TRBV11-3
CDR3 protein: CASSLSPGHTEAFF

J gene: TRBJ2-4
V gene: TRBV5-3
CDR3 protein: CARSPAGLAGIRAKNIQYF

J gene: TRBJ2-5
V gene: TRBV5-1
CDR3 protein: CASSRTRRETQYF

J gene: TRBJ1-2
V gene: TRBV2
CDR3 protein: CASMNYGYTF

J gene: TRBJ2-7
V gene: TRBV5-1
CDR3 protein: CASSPDIGSSYEQYF

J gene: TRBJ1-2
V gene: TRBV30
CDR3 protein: CAWSEPTAPANYGYTF

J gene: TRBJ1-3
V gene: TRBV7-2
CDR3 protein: CASSDRTAAGNTIYF

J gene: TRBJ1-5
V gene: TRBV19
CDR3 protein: CASSPDKGNQPQHF

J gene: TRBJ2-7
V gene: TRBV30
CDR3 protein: CAWSVSYEQYF

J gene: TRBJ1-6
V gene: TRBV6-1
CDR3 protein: CASTLDSSYNSPLHF

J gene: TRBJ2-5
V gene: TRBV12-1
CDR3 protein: CASSSGTSLALAETQYF

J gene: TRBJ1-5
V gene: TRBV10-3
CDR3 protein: CAISETGRSNQPQHF

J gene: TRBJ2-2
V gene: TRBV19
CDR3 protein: CASSIAAGWTPNTGELFF

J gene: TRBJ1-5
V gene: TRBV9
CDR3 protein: CASSVGDRGLQPQHF

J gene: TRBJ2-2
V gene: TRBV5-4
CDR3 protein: CASSSGQGDTGELFF

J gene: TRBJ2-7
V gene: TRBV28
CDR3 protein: CASSLPSGVYEQYF

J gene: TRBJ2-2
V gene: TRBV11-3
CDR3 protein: CASSRGQGFTGELFF

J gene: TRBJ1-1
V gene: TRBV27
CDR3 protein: CASSPWDRVNTEAFF

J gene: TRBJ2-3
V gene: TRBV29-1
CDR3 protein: CSVASGSSTDTQYF

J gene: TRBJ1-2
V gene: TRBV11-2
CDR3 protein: CASRRAGTSNYGYTF

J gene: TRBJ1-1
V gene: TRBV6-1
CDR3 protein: CASSELAQENTEAFF

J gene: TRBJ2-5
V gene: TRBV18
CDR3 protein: CASSRLALAGGQETQYF

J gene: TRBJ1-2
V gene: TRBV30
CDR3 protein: CAWSEGISANYGYTF

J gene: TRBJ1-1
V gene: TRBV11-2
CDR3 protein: CASSFPRGARTEAFF

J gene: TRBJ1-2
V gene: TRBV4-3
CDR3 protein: CASSPILGENYGYTF

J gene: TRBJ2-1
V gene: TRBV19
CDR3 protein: CASYSGGDHNEQFF

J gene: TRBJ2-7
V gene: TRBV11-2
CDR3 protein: CASSLGTLSSYEQYF

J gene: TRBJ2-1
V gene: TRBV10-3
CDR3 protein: CATRERGTSSYNEQFF

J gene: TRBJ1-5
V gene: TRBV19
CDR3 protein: CASSRTVNQPQHF

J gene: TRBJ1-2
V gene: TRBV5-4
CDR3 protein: CASSPMGQGAIEGYTF

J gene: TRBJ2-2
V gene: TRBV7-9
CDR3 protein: CASSSMTGGVTGELFF

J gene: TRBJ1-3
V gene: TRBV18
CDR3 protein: CASSPRSGRNSGNTIYF

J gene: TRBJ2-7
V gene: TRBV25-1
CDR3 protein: CASSEYGGGSYEQYF

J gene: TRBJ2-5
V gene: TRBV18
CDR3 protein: CASSPKGGGETQYF

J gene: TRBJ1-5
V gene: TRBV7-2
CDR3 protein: CASSLGTGRYKGGQPQHF

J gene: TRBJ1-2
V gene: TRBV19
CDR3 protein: CASSIYLTRADGYTF

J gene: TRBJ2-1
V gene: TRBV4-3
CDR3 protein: CASSEGGGGANNEQFF

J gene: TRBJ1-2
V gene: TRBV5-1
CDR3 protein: CASSLGGSGYGYTF

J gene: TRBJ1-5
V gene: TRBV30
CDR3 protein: CAWSVGREQPQHF

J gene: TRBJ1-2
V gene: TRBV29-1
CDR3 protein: CSVEIKGVGGYTF

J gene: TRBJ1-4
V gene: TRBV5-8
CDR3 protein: CASRRGTLTDEKLFF

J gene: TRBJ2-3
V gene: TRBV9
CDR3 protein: CASSPTRDTQYF

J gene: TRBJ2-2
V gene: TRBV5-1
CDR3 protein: CASSFLGTSGIGTGELFF

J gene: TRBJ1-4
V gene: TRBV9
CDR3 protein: CASSGGPKEKLFF

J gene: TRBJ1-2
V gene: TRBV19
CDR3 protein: CASTRGQGAGYTF

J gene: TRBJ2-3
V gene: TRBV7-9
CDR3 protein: CASTTPGVGTDTQYF

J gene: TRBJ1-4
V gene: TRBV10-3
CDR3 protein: CAAGGGLGEKLFF

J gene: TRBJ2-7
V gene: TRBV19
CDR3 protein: CASTSGTGNYEQYF

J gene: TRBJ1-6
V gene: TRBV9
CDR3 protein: CASSVEGPDNSPLHF

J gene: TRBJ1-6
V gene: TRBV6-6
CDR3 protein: CASLGHAYNSPLHF

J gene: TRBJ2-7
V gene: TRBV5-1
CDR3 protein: CASSLVPSGLYEQYF

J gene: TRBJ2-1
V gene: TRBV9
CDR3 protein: CASSVGGGSYNEQFF

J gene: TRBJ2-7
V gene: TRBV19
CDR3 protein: CASSITPPLTGTGSSYEQYF

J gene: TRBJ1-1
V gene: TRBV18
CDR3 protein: CASSLAASGANTEAFF